This TCR beta chain was found in a study of blood T cell repertoires in COVID-19. Overall study context: Both acute and convalescent COVID-19 samples were obtained from the United States, Italy and Spain. The analysed material was cDNA or gDNA that came from T cells, B-cell-depleted T cells, or PBMCs.

Methods used by the authors: Amplification from reference gene primers served as the basis for estimated nucleated cell counts. Produced via immunoSEQ multiplex PCR; TCRdb's table is partial and in-frame only. The V and J calls and clone size come from that table; D and trimming were worked out from the DNA. The sample carries 90,000 to 100,000 clones, just under 90% recorded once. The V gene's germline CDR1 is MNHEY and CDR2 SVGAGI. The CDR3 contains 16 residues. Trimming took 0 bases from V and 0 from J, leaving 10 bases between them. The sample taken for sequencing was peripheral blood. The clonotype was recovered from a human donor in a cohort sampled during active COVID-19. The chain carries TRBV6-5 and TRBJ2-3; D remains unclear. CDR3 in amino acids: CASSYSSGLSTDTQYF. In nucleotides, the CDR3 is TGTGCCAGCAGTTACTCGAGTGGGCTCAGCACAGATACGCAGTATTTT.